This TCR beta chain was observed in a study of cytomegalovirus exposure and HLA in healthy donors. Notes on this clone: Its antigen is as yet unknown.

CDR1 is MNHEY, CDR2 SVGAGI, per germline. V lost 2 bases, J lost 4 bases, and 5 bases stayed unmatched. This CDR3 is built from 14 residues. Study conclusions and caveats: Across donors, most TCRs were seen rarely, yet some public ones were widespread.

Assay: immunoSEQ multiplex PCR; the TCRdb copy retains only in-frame clones and omits some. The table lists about 240,000 clones, 85% to 90% of them singletons. This clonotype was obtained from a man between 18 and 29 years old in good health and CMV-seronegative. The chain has TRBV6-5 and TRBJ2-7, with 7 bases that match TRBD2. Input material: PBMCs. CDR3 sequence reads: CASSYGEGFYEQYF. The CDR3 region has the DNA TGTGCCAGCAGTTACGGGGAGGGCTTTTACGAGCAGTACTTC.